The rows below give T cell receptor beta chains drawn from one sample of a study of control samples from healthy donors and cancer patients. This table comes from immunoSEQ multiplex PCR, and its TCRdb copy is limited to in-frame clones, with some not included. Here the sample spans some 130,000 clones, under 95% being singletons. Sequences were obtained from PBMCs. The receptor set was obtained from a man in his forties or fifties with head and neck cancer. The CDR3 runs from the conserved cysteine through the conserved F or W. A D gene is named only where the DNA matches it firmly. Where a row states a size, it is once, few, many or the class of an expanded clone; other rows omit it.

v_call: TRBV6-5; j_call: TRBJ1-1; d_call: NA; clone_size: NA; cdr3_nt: TGTGCCAGCAGCCTAGGAAGTCGGGTACCGCGAGCTTTCTTT; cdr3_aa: CASSLGSRVPRAFF
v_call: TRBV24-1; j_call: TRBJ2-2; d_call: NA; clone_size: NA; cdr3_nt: TGTGCCACCAGTGACTCGGGGCCCGGAGGAAACACCGGGGAGCTGTTTTTT; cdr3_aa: CATSDSGPGGNTGELFF
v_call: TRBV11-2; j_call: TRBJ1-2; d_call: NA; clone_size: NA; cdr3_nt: TGTACCAGCAGCTTAGATCGGCGGCCTGTTGGCTACACCTTC; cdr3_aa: CTSSLDRRPVGYTF
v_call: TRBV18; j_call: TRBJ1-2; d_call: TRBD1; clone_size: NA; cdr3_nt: TGTGCCAGCTCACCCACAGGGGGCAATTTTGGCTACACCTTC; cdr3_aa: CASSPTGGNFGYTF
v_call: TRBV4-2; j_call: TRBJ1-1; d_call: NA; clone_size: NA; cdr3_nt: TGTGCCAGCAGCCAAGATTGGGAGGGAAGGGACACTGAAGCTTTCTTT; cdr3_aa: CASSQDWEGRDTEAFF
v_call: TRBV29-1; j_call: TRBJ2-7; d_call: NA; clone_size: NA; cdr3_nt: TGCAGCGTTCAAATCACTGTCAGGAAGGACGAGCAGTACTTC; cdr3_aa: CSVQITVRKDEQYF
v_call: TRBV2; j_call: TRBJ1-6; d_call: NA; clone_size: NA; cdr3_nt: TGTGCCAGCAGTGACGGGAATTCACCCCTCCACTTT; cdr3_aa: CASSDGNSPLHF
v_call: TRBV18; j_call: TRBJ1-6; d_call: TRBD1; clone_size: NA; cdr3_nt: TGTGCCAGCTCACCGGACAGGGAACGAGGTGTTTCACCCCTCCACTTT; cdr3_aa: CASSPDRERGVSPLHF
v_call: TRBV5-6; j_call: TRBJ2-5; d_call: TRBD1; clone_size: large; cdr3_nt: TGTGCCAGCAGCTTGGGGACAGGGACACGTCAAGAGACCCAGTACTTC; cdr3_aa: CASSLGTGTRQETQYF
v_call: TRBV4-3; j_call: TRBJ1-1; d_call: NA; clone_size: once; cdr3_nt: TGCGCCAGCAGCCAAGAGGGCAGGGCATGGGGCACTGAAGCTTTCTTT; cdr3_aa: CASSQEGRAWGTEAFF
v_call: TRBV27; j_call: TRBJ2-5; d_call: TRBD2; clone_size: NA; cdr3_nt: TGTGCCAGCAGTTCGAGGACTAGCGGGGGCCCCGGAGAGACCCAGTACTTC; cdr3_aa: CASSSRTSGGPGETQYF
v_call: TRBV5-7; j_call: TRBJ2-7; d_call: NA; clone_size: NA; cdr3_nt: TGTGCCCCCCGGGGCCGCACAGGGAAAATGATTGTCTACGAGCAGTACTTC; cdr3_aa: CAPRGRTGKMIVYEQYF
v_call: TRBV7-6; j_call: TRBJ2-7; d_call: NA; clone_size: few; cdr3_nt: TGTGCCAGCAGCTTAAAACAGGGACCACACGAGCAGTACTTC; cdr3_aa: CASSLKQGPHEQYF
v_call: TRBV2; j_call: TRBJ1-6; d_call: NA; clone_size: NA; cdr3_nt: TGTGCCAGCAGTGGACCGGGTTTCAGTCATAATTCACCCCTCCACTTT; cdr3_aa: CASSGPGFSHNSPLHF
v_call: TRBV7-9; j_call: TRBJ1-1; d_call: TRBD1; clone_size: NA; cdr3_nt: TGTGCCAGCAGGAAAAGGGACAGGGATGCGAACACTGAAGCTTTCTTT; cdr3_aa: CASRKRDRDANTEAFF
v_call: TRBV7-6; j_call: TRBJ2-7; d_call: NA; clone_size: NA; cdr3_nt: TGTGCCAGCAGCGTGACCAGCTTATCCTACGAGCAGTACTTC; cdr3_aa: CASSVTSLSYEQYF
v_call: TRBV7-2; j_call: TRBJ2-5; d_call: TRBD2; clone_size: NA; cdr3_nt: TGTGCCAGCAGTCTAGCGGGCAGGGGTAAGACCCAGTACTTC; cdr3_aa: CASSLAGRGKTQYF
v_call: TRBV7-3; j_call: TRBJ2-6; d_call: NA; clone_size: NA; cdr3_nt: TGTGCCAGCAGCTTAACGCTTGCACGATACAGCTCTGGGGCCAACGTCCTGACTTTC; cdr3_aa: CASSLTLARYSSGANVLTF
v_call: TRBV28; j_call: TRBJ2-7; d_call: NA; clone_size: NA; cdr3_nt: TGTGCCAGCTCACTGGCACCCCTGGAGCAGTACTTC; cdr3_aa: CASSLAPLEQYF
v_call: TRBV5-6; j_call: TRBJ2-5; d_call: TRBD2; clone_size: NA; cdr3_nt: TGTGCCAGCAGGCCCGGACTAGGAGTAGTTGAGACCCAGTACTTC; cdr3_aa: CASRPGLGVVETQYF
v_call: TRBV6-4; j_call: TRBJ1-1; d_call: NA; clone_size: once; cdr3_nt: TGTGCCAGCAGTGGCGACGGAGTGAACACTGAAGCTTTCTTT; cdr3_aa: CASSGDGVNTEAFF
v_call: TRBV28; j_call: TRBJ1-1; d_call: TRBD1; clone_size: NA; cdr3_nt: TGTGCCAGCAGCCGACAGGGGGCCGCTTTATGGACTGAAGCTTTCTTT; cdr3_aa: CASSRQGAALWTEAFF
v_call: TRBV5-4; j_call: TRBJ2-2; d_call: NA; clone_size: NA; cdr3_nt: TGTGCCAGCAGCTTGGTGGCAGCCAGCACCGGGGAGCTGTTTTTT; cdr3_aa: CASSLVAASTGELFF
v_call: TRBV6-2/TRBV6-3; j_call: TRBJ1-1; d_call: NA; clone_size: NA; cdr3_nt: TGTGCCAGCAGTTACTACCGGCGTGAAGCTTTCTTT; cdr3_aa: CASSYYRREAFF
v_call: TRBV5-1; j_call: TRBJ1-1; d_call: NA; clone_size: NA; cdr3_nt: TGCGCCAGCAGCTTGGCCTCGCAGCTGAACACTGAAGCTTTCTTT; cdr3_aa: CASSLASQLNTEAFF
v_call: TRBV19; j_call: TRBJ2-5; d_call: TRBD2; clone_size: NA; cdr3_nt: TGTGCCAGTAGAACTAGCGGGAAAGAGACCCAGTACTTC; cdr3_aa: CASRTSGKETQYF
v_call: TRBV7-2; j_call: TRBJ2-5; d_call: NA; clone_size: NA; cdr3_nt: TGTGCCAGCAGCGCTAAAGCCCTCGGGGAGACCCAGTACTTC; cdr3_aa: CASSAKALGETQYF
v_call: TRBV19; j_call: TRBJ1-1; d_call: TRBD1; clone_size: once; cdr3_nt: TGTGCCAGTAGTCTAGGACAGGGGAACACTGAAGCTTTCTTT; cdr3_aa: CASSLGQGNTEAFF
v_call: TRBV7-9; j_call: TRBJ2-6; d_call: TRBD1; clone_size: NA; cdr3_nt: TGTGCCAGCAGCCATACAGGGGTTTGGGCCAACGTCCTGACTTTC; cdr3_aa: CASSHTGVWANVLTF
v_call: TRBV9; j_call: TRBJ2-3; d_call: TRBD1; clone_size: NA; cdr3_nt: TGTGCCAGCAGCACTAGGACAGGGGTTTTGAGTACAGATACGCAGTATTTT; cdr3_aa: CASSTRTGVLSTDTQYF
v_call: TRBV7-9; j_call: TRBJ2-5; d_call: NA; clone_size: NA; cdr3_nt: TGTGCCAGCAGCTATGGGGGTCCAGAGACCCAGTACTTC; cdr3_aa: CASSYGGPETQYF
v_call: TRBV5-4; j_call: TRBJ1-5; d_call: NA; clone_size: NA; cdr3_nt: TGTGCCAGCAGTCTGAAGGGGGGGATTAATCAGCCCCAGCATTTT; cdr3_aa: CASSLKGGINQPQHF
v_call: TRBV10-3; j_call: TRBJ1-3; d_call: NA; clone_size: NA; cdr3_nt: TGTGCCATCACTATCGGGTCGCCGAGAAAAGGGGGAAACACCATGTATTTT; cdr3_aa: CAITIGSPRKGGNTMYF
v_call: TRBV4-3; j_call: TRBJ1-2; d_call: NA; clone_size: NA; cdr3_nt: TGCGCCAGCAGCCGGCCGGACAGCGGCCCAGAAGGCTACACCTTC; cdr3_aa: CASSRPDSGPEGYTF
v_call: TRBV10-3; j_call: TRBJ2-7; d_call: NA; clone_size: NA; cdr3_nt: TGTGCCATCAGTGAGTCGTGGCAGGGACCCCACGAGCAGTACTTC; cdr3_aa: CAISESWQGPHEQYF
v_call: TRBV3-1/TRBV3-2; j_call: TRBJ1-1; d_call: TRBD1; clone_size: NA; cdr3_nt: TGTGCCAGCAGCCCCCAACAGGGGGTAACTGAAGCTTTCTTT; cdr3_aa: CASSPQQGVTEAFF
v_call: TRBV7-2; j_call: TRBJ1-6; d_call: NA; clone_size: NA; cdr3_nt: TGTGCCAGCAGCTTATGGCAGGGCTTCGGTAATTCACCCCTCCACTTT; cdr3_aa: CASSLWQGFGNSPLHF
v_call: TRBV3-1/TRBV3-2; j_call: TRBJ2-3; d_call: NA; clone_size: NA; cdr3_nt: TGTGCCACCTATAGGGCGAAGGGCACAGATACGCAGTATTTT; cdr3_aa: CATYRAKGTDTQYF
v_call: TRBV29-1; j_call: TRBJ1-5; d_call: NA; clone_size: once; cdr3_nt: TGCAGCGTCGTCGACGGCAATCAGCCCCAGCATTTT; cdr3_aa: CSVVDGNQPQHF
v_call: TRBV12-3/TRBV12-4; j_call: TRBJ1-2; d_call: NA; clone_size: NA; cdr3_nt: TGTGCCAGCAAGTCCTTTACCGGCTACACCTTC; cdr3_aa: CASKSFTGYTF
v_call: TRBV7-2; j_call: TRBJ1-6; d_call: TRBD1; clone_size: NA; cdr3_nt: TGTGCCAGCAGCTCCGGTGGGCAGGGGGTTTCACCCCTCCACTTT; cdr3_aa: CASSSGGQGVSPLHF
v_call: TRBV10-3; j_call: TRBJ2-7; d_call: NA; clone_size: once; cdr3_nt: TGTGCCATCAGTGAATCGCGCGAGCAGTACTTC; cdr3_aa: CAISESREQYF
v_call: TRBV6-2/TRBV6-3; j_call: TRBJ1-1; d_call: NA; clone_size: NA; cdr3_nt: TGTGCCAGCAGTTACGAACCGATGGGGGGGAACACTGAAGCTTTCTTT; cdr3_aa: CASSYEPMGGNTEAFF
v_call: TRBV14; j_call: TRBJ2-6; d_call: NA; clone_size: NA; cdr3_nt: TGTGCCAGCCGCGGAATCTCTGGTGCCAACGTCCTGACTTTC; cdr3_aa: CASRGISGANVLTF